This T cell receptor beta chain was recorded in a study of response to subunit inactivated influenza vaccine. Study results and limitations: There was a suggestion from the authors that each seasonal influenza vaccination recruits few new T cells.

The V end was cut by 8 bases, the J end by 0 bases, with 9 bases between. The CDR3 runs 13 residues. On this clonotype: No antigen is known for it.

TCRdb called the RT-PCR reads again in MiXCR, with one record for every CDR3 protein. The top ten clones hold about a tenth of a sample with roughly 760,000 distinct CDR3 sequences, around 20% of them seen once. This chain links TRBV12-3 or TRBV12-4 with TRBJ2-3, with no clear D. The source of this sequence is a man aged 50 to 60 who received an inactivated influenza vaccine. The starting material was PBMCs from blood, obtained about 5 days after vaccination. The CDR3 sequence: CASGPGSTDTQYF. In nucleotides, the CDR3 is TGTGCCAGCGGACCCGGGAGCACAGATACGCAGTATTTT.